The 30 T cell receptor beta chains below all came from one sample that was sequenced in a study of Graves' ophthalmopathy and Graves' hyperthyroidism. Researchers took RNA transcripts and amplified TCR beta CDR3 regions from them. The workflow started with a first-round RT-PCR run with HTBI primers and then moved on to a second-round multiplex PCR. MiXCR was run by TCRdb on the multiplex PCR reads, yielding one entry per CDR3 protein. The profile shows almost 750,000 distinct CDR3 sequences, roughly 41% of them singletons. What was sequenced was peripheral blood. The receptors stem from an adult man with Graves' ophthalmopathy.

Turning to this clonotype: It is likely a read error, because the conserved phenylalanine at the end of the CDR3 is missing. The V call is TRBV11-2, the J call TRBJ1-1; D is unclear. Germline assignment: CDR1 SGHAT and CDR2 FQNNGV. The CDR3 length is 14 residues. Trimming removed 1 base from V and 1 base from J, with 7 bases in between. Written as DNA, the CDR3 is TGTGCCAGCAGCTTAGGACCGAAGAACACTGAAGCTTTCCTT. Translated: CASSLGPKNTEAFL.

This chain links TRBV2 with TRBJ1-1; a weak D match, TRBD1 (5 bases). Trimming pared 6 bases from V and 3 bases from J, leaving 14 bases between. This CDR3 spans 14 amino acids. The germline CDR1 and CDR2 sequences are SNHLY and FYNNEI. The CDR3, as DNA: TGTGCCAGCAGGTCCACCCGACAGTACACTGAAGCTTTCTTT. Its protein product is CASRSTRQYTEAFF.

The chain is built from TRBV24-1 and TRBJ1-5; D is perhaps TRBD1 (5 bases). Trimming stripped 11 bases from V and 7 bases from J, with 26 bases between. The CDR3 spans 16 residues. From germline, CDR1 is KGHDR and CDR2 SFDVKD. In DNA, the CDR3 is TGTGCCAGCACTATGGGACCCCGAGGTGGCGGCCAGCCCCAGCATTTT. Translated: CASTMGPRGGGQPQHF.

Comment on this clonotype: Relative to the germline gene, one junction end is altered; a read error may explain this. The V call is TRBV7-2, the J call TRBJ1-1; D not certain. CDR1 SGHTA and CDR2 FQGNSA come from the germline V gene. CDR3 size: 13 residues. The CDR3 is CPSSLIGTAQDRF. DNA for the CDR3: TGTCCCAGCAGTTTAATTGGAACTGCTCAGGACCGATTT.

This clonotype is a singleton in its sample. This chain connects TRBV7-9 to TRBJ2-7; tentatively, D is TRBD2 (5 bases). The CDR3 sequence is 14 residues long. V gave up 4 bases and J gave up 6 bases, with 16 bases separating them. Looked up from germline, CDR1 is SEHNR and CDR2 is FQNEAQ (reference sequence). The CDR3 sequence is CASSYPAGTSEQYF. The DNA for the CDR3 is TGTGCCAGCAGCTACCCGGCGGGCACTAGCGAGCAGTACTTC.

The chain has TRBV19 and TRBJ1-4, with D perhaps TRBD1 (5 bases). CDR3 length: 14 amino acids. From germline, CDR1 is LNHDA and CDR2 SQIVND (reference sequence). V lost 7 bases to trimming and J lost 7 bases, with 16 bases between them. The CDR3 DNA sequence: TGTGCCAGTAAGGCCGGGACGTACGGTGAAAAACTGTTTTTT. This gives the protein CASKAGTYGEKLFF.

The chain recombines TRBV5-1 with TRBJ2-7; TRBD2 matches at 14 bases. CDR3 length equals 17 residues. V lost 3 bases, J lost 0 bases, and 5 bases stayed unmatched. Germline-derived CDR1 and CDR2 are SGHRS and YFSETQ. CDR3 sequence (DNA): TGCGCCAGCAGCTCGGGACTAGCGGGAGCGTTCTCCTACGAGCAGTACTTC. It codes for CASSSGLAGAFSYEQYF. Combining the CDR3 with reference TRBV5-1 and TRBJ2-7 gives the whole variable domain KAGVTQTPRYLIKTRGQQVTLSCSPISGHRSVSWYQQTPGQGLQFLFEYFSETQRNKGNFPGRFSGRQFSNSRSEMNVSTLELGDSALYLCASSSGLAGAFSYEQYFGPGTRLTVT.

This clonotype was counted ten times or more. The gene calls are TRBV29-1 and TRBJ1-1; no definite D call. The CDR3 length is 13 residues. V lost 3 bases and J lost 10, with 18 bases in between. Germline V gene data show CDR1 as SQVTM and CDR2 as ANQGSEA. CDR3 loop: CSVEHRHPPGAFF. DNA for the CDR3: TGCAGCGTTGAGCACAGACACCCCCCGGGAGCTTTCTTT.

The J gene is TRBJ1-2, the V gene TRBV5-1; possible D gene TRBD1, 5 bases. Trimming removed 0 bases from V and 0 bases from J, with 15 bases in between. The CDR3 sequence is 17 residues long. Germline V gene data show CDR1 as SGHRS and CDR2 as YFSETQ. The CDR3 DNA is TGCGCCAGCAGCTTGGGCGTTGGGGACGGCGCTAACTATGGCTACACCTTC. Translation gives CASSLGVGDGANYGYTF. The whole variable domain, filled in from reference TRBV5-1 and TRBJ1-2, reads KAGVTQTPRYLIKTRGQQVTLSCSPISGHRSVSWYQQTPGQGLQFLFEYFSETQRNKGNFPGRFSGRQFSNSRSEMNVSTLELGDSALYLCASSLGVGDGANYGYTFGSGTRLTVV.

V usage is TRBV20-1 and J usage is TRBJ2-7; tentatively, D is TRBD2 (7 bases). Germline V gene lookup returns CDR1 DFQATT and CDR2 SNEGSKA (reference sequence). The CDR3 consists of 16 residues. V gave up 0 bases and J gave up 0 bases, with 15 bases separating them. The CDR3 region has the DNA TGCAGTGCTAGAGATCGGGGGGCACAAGGCTCCTACGAGCAGTACGTC. The encoded protein is CSARDRGAQGSYEQYV.

The CDR3 DNA reads as TGTGCCAGCAGTGAAAGGGGGACAGGGATTGAAAAACTGTTTTTT. It encodes CASSERGTGIEKLFF. This chain connects TRBV25-1 to TRBJ1-4; 9 bases are shared with TRBD1. The CDR3 is made up of 15 amino acids. The germline CDR1 and CDR2 sequences are MGHDK and SYGVNS. After removal of 2 bases from V and 7 bases from J, the junction contained 5 bases not matched to a gene.

Remarks on this clonotype: The conserved final phenylalanine or tryptophan is absent from the CDR3, which likely points to a read error. This chain links TRBV9 with TRBJ1-2; perhaps TRBD1 as D (5 bases). Germline V gene sequence: CDR1 SGDLS, CDR2 YYNGEE. V was cut by 3 bases and J by 6 bases, with 9 bases left in between. The CDR3 contains 12 residues. The CDR3 loop reads CASSAGFHGYTL. CDR3 nucleotide sequence: TGTGCCAGCAGCGCAGGGTTTCATGGCTACACCCTC.

The gene calls are TRBV19 and TRBJ1-4; D is perhaps TRBD1 (6 bases). The CDR3 is 17 amino acids. V lost 6 bases and J 2 bases, leaving 19 bases between the germline ends. Germline V gene lookup returns CDR1 LNHDA and CDR2 SQIVND (reference sequence). Written as DNA, the CDR3 is TGTGCCAGTAGCAAACCAACTACAGGGCGTACTAATGAAAAACTGTTTTTT. This sequence encodes CASSKPTTGRTNEKLFF.

Concerning this clonotype itself: The junction does not match germline at one end; this may be a read error. This rearrangement joins TRBV10-3 to TRBJ2-5, with a weak D call TRBD1 (5 bases). The CDR3 has 16 residues. CDR1 and CDR2 from the germline V gene are ENHRY and SYGVKD. The CDR3 here is CASSLRGPRGQETQYF. The CDR3 DNA follows: TGTGCCAGCAGTTTAAGGGGCCCTAGGGGCCAAGAGACCCAGTACTTC.

V is TRBV13 and J is TRBJ2-7; maybe TRBD1 (6 bases). The germline V gene has CDR1 PRHDT and CDR2 FYEKMQ (reference sequence). This CDR3 has 14 residues. V dropped 5 bases and J dropped 5 bases, with 16 bases sitting between them. The CDR3 sequence is CASSLRGFPHEQYF. Here the CDR3 DNA reads TGTGCCAGCAGCCTTAGGGGGTTCCCCCACGAGCAGTACTTC.

Details on this clonotype: This may be a read error, as it is one base from a much larger clone. DNA of the CDR3: TGTGCCAGCAGCCCGAACCCCGCAGGACGCTACACCTTC. Translated, it gives CASSPNPAGRYTF. The V gene is TRBV11-2, the J gene TRBJ1-2, with D unclear. V was pared by 5 bases and J by 9 bases, with 16 bases between. This CDR3 region has 13 residues. The V gene's germline CDR1 is SGHAT and CDR2 FQNNGV.

This chain links TRBV10-3 with TRBJ1-2; TRBD1 is a possible D gene (5 bases). V gave up 6 bases and J gave up 5 bases, with 16 bases separating them. Germline assignment: CDR1 ENHRY and CDR2 SYGVKD. The CDR3 consists of 14 residues. CDR3: CAIRTPGTEYGYTF. The DNA for the CDR3 is TGTGCCATCAGAACCCCCGGGACGGAGTATGGCTACACCTTC.

The chain combines TRBV25-1 with TRBJ2-2, with D hard to call. CDR1 is MGHDK and CDR2 is SYGVNS in the germline V gene. The CDR3 loop spans 13 amino acids. The CDR3 protein is CARPFSEPGELFF. In DNA, the CDR3 is TGTGCTAGGCCGTTTTCGGAGCCCGGGGAGCTGTTTTTT.

This chain uses TRBV7-9 with TRBJ2-2; TRBD2 matches at 10 bases. The CDR3 is 19 residues long. Germline CDR1 SEHNR, CDR2 FQNEAQ (reference sequence). J gave up 4 bases and V 5 bases, and 16 bases lay outside the gene matches. This CDR3 reads CASSPLPVLAGTSTGELFF. In nucleotides, the CDR3 is TGTGCCAGCAGCCCCCTGCCCGTACTAGCGGGGACGAGCACCGGGGAGCTGTTTTTT. The variable domain in full, completed from reference TRBV7-9 and TRBJ2-2, reads DTGVSQNPRHKITKRGQNVTFRCDPISEHNRLYWYRQTLGQGPEFLTYFQNEAQLEKSRLLSDRFSAERPKGSFSTLEIQRTEQGDSAMYLCASSPLPVLAGTSTGELFFGEGSRLTVL.

The J gene is TRBJ2-2, the V gene TRBV2; D possibly corresponds to TRBD2 (6 bases). The CDR3 is 13 residues long. Germline-derived CDR1 and CDR2 are SNHLY and FYNNEI. Trimming cost V 5 bases and J 14 bases, with 18 bases left between them. The CDR3: CASSMTGDQRLFF. CDR3 in DNA: TGTGCCAGCAGTATGACGGGGGACCAGAGACTGTTTTTT. Looking up the rest from reference TRBV2 and TRBJ2-2 gives the full variable domain: EPEVTQTPSHQVTQMGQEVILRCVPISNHLYFYWYRQILGQKVEFLVSFYNNEISEKSEIFDDQFSVERPDGSNFTLKIRSTKLEDSAMYFCASSMTGDQRLFFGEGSRLTVL.

This clonotype was seen more than once but under ten times. CDR3 region: CASKPQGTINSPLHF. The CDR3, as DNA: TGTGCCAGCAAACCACAGGGGACGATTAATTCACCCCTCCACTTT. The chain carries TRBV6-5 and TRBJ1-6, with TRBD1 identical over 7 bases. Germline assignment: CDR1 MNHEY and CDR2 SVGAGI. This CDR3 is built from 15 residues. J was trimmed by 6 bases and V by 7 bases; bases with no gene match: 9.

The chain carries TRBV7-9 and TRBJ1-5; 8 bases fit TRBD1. The CDR3 covers 14 residues. Germline CDR1 SEHNR, CDR2 FQNEAQ (reference sequence). The trim removed 6 bases at V and 5 bases at J, leaving 6 bases unmatched. CDR3 sequence reads: CASSTTGGHQPQHF. In DNA, the CDR3 is TGTGCCAGCAGTACTACAGGGGGACATCAGCCCCAGCATTTT.

This sequence joins TRBV19 and TRBJ2-7; D ambiguous. With 11 bases removed from V and 0 bases from J, the gap between germline ends came to 14 bases. In germline, CDR1 is LNHDA, CDR2 SQIVND (reference sequence). This CDR3 contains 13 residues. CDR3 amino acids: CASQRTGSYEQYF. The CDR3 nucleotides are TGTGCCTCCCAGAGGACCGGCTCCTACGAGCAGTACTTC.

This clonotype was observed a handful of times. The junction departs from the called germline gene at one end, perhaps through a read error. The rearrangement joins TRBV7-9 to TRBJ2-7, with D possibly being TRBD1 (7 bases). There are 16 residues in the CDR3. In germline, CDR1 is SEHNR, CDR2 FQNEAQ (reference sequence). The CDR3 loop reads CASSLGGTASSYEQYF. The CDR3 DNA reads TGCGCCAGCAGCTTGGGCGGGACAGCAAGCTCCTACGAGCAGTACTTC.

This sequence joins TRBV25-1 and TRBJ2-2, with TRBD1 matching 8 bases. This CDR3 region has 17 residues. The trim removed 4 bases at V and 4 bases at J, leaving 11 bases unmatched. The germline CDR1 and CDR2 sequences are MGHDK and SYGVNS. The CDR3 DNA is TGTGCCAGCAGTGCTCTCTCCGGACAGGGTACCACCGGGGAGCTGTTTTTT. This translates into CASSALSGQGTTGELFF.

This clonotype was seen only a few times. The V call is TRBV3-1, the J call TRBJ1-1; D perhaps matches TRBD1 (6 bases). V lost 5 bases, J lost 8 bases, and 15 bases lay in between. CDR3 length: 13 residues. Germline CDR1 LGHDT, CDR2 YNNKEL (reference sequence). The chain's CDR3 is CASSWTESNEAFF. DNA of the CDR3: TGTGCCAGCAGCTGGACAGAGAGCAACGAAGCTTTCTTT.

Many counts were recorded for this clonotype. J is TRBJ2-7 and V is TRBV19; 7 bases fit TRBD1. CDR1 and CDR2 from the germline V gene are LNHDA and SQIVND (reference sequence). V shed 5 bases, J shed 1 base, and the junction held 5 bases outside the gene matches. The CDR3 is 14 residues long. The CDR3 coding sequence is TGTGCCAGTAGTCAAACAGGGGCGTCCTACGAGCAGTACTTC. This translates into CASSQTGASYEQYF.

This chain joins TRBV7-9 and TRBJ1-4; 12 bases fit TRBD1. From germline, CDR1 is SEHNR and CDR2 FQNEAQ (reference sequence). Trimming at V came to 5 bases and at J to 14 bases, leaving 3 bases not matched to a gene. The CDR3 totals 12 residues. Here the CDR3 reads CASSPGTGGLFF. In DNA, the CDR3 is TGTGCCAGCAGCCCAGGGACAGGGGGCCTGTTTTTT.

This clonotype has at least ten counts. The chain links TRBV6-5 to TRBJ1-6; D is unresolved. This CDR3 has 14 amino acids. Germline V gene sequence: CDR1 MNHEY, CDR2 SVGAGI. V lost 5 bases and J 8 bases, leaving 13 bases between the germline ends. The CDR3: CASSVPALYSPLHF. The CDR3 region has the DNA TGTGCCAGCAGTGTGCCCGCGTTATATTCACCCCTCCACTTT.

The rearrangement uses TRBV25-1 and TRBJ2-2; unclear D gene. The CDR3 totals 14 residues. Per the germline V gene, CDR1 is MGHDK and CDR2 is SYGVNS. Trimming took off 6 bases at V and 1 base at J, with 9 bases between the two ends. The CDR3 protein is CASSADLNTGELFF. The CDR3 nucleotides are TGTGCCAGCAGCGCTGACTTGAACACCGGGGAGCTGTTTTTT.